Listed here are 23 T cell receptor beta chains from one sample, sequenced in a study of T cells in Graves' hyperthyroidism and ophthalmopathy. Authors of the study amplified TCR beta CDR3 regions from RNA transcripts. HTBI primers were used for first-round RT-PCR of the TCR CDR3. TCRdb reprocessed the multiplex PCR reads with MiXCR, giving one entry per CDR3 protein. The sample has about 530,000 distinct CDR3 sequences, roughly 15% seen once; the top ten hold approximately 15%. Sequencing used blood. The receptors derive from a woman under 30 with Graves' ophthalmopathy.

On this clonotype: Lacking the conserved final phenylalanine or tryptophan, this CDR3 likely reflects a read error. CDR3 sequence: CASRTEGSPLHY. The CDR3, as DNA: TGTGCCAGCAGGACAGAGGGTTCACCCCTCCACTAT. The V gene is TRBV6-1, the J gene TRBJ1-6; D is possibly TRBD1 (5 bases). Germline CDR1 reads MNHNS; CDR2 reads SASEGT. The germline V and J ends were trimmed by 6 bases and 9 bases, with 9 bases remaining between them. The CDR3 length is 12 residues.

This clonotype was seen at least ten times. The CDR3 sequence: CATLLRGNSYEQYF. The CDR3 region has the DNA TGTGCCACCTTACTACGGGGGAACTCCTACGAGCAGTACTTC. The chain joins TRBV28 to TRBJ2-7; the D gene is possibly TRBD2 (6 bases). The V and J ends lost 10 bases and 0 bases respectively, with 16 bases between them. CDR3 length: 14 amino acids. Germline CDR1 reads MDHEN; CDR2 reads SYDVKM.

In its sample, this clonotype was seen many times. J is TRBJ2-3 and V is TRBV7-9; D is undetermined. Germline CDR1 SEHNR, CDR2 FQNEAQ (reference sequence). This CDR3 has 15 amino acids. Trimming pared 5 bases from V and 0 bases from J, leaving 12 bases between. CDR3 protein: CASSAPLGSTDTQYF. CDR3 coding DNA: TGTGCCAGCAGCGCCCCATTAGGTAGCACAGATACGCAGTATTTT.

This clonotype occurred many times. The chain couples TRBV27 to TRBJ1-1, with D possibly matching TRBD1 (5 bases). The germline V gene has CDR1 MNHEY and CDR2 SMNVEV (reference sequence). This CDR3 has 13 residues. Trimming took off 6 bases at V and 3 bases at J, with 11 bases between the two ends. This CDR3 is CASRTGSHTEAFF. The CDR3 nucleotides read TGTGCCAGCAGAACAGGAAGTCACACTGAAGCTTTCTTT.

At least ten counts were recorded for this clonotype. The chain recombines TRBV3-1 with TRBJ1-6; TRBD1 aligns across 7 bases. Germline CDR1 LGHDT, CDR2 YNNKEL (reference sequence). The CDR3 covers 16 residues. Losses at the gene ends were 5 bases for V and 6 bases for J; bases not matched to a gene: 10. The chain's CDR3 is CASSKRGGYANSPLHF. CDR3 DNA sequence: TGTGCCAGCAGCAAACGAGGGGGCTACGCTAATTCACCCCTCCACTTT.

This clonotype has at least ten counts. The chain combines TRBV2 with TRBJ2-5; D might be TRBD1 (6 bases). The ends were cut back, 0 bases at V and 5 bases at J, with 7 bases in the middle. The CDR3 totals 13 residues. Per germline, CDR1 SNHLY and CDR2 FYNNEI. CDR3 nucleotide sequence: TGTGCCAGCAGTGAAGCAGGGGGTGAGACCCAGTACTTC. Its protein product is CASSEAGGETQYF.

The table lists this clonotype with a few counts. The J gene is TRBJ1-2, the V gene TRBV15, with D maybe TRBD1 (6 bases). The V end was cut by 2 bases, the J end by 6 bases, with 22 bases between. Per the germline V gene, CDR1 is LNHNV and CDR2 is YYDKDF (reference sequence). The CDR3 contains 17 residues. The CDR3: CATSRHTITGMKDGYTF. The CDR3 DNA follows: TGTGCCACCAGCAGACATACAATTACAGGGATGAAAGATGGCTACACCTTC.

V gene TRBV4-1 combines with J gene TRBJ1-2; D gene uncertain. The V end lost 0 bases, the J end lost 4 bases, and 6 bases lay between the germline ends. This CDR3 has 13 residues. The germline V gene encodes CDR1 MGHRA and CDR2 YSYEKL. This CDR3 reads CASSQEVVYGYTF. The CDR3 bases are TGCGCCAGCAGCCAAGAAGTGGTCTATGGCTACACCTTC.

In this sample, this clonotype turned up many times. This chain uses TRBV7-8 with TRBJ1-2; D is undetermined. Germline-derived CDR1 and CDR2 are SGHVS and FQNEAQ. This CDR3 is built from 14 residues. V was shortened by 3 bases and J by 4 bases, with 12 bases between the two germline ends. CDR3 nucleotide sequence: TGTGCCAGCAGCTTGGGTCACAGTTCCTATGGCTACACCTTC. The encoded protein is CASSLGHSSYGYTF.

Points on this clonotype: A much larger clone lies a single base off, so this may be a read error. This chain uses TRBV20-1 with TRBJ1-1; 7 positions match TRBD1. J gave up 3 bases and V 6 bases, and 10 bases lay outside the gene matches. Germline V CDR1 and CDR2: DFQATT, SNEGSKA (reference sequence). The CDR3 extends over 14 amino acids. Here the CDR3 DNA reads TGCAGTGCCGCACAGGGGCCGATGGACACTGAAGCTTTCTTT. It encodes CSAAQGPMDTEAFF.

This clonotype appeared many times. The CDR3 spells CASSLAGTGELFF. CDR3 sequence (DNA): TGTGCCAGCAGCTTAGCGGGCACCGGGGAGCTGTTTTTT. The chain combines TRBV7-9 with TRBJ2-2; D gene uncertain. V dropped 0 bases and J dropped 4 bases, with 3 bases sitting between them. CDR3 size: 13 residues. Germline assignment: CDR1 SEHNR and CDR2 FQNEAQ (reference sequence).

This clonotype has ten or more counts. V gene TRBV4-1 combines with J gene TRBJ1-1; weak D call: TRBD1 (5 bases). This CDR3 has 15 amino acids. V dropped 0 bases and J dropped 2 bases, with 10 bases sitting between them. The germline V gene has CDR1 MGHRA and CDR2 YSYEKL. CDR3 DNA: TGCGCCAGCAGCCAAGAGGGAGGGACCAACACTGAAGCTTTCTTT. Protein sequence: CASSQEGGTNTEAFF.

This clonotype was seen many times. This chain uses TRBV9 with TRBJ1-4, with 10 bases fitting TRBD1. The CDR3 loop spans 15 amino acids. V gave up 0 bases and J gave up 7 bases; unmatched junction bases: 3. The germline gives CDR1 SGDLS, CDR2 YYNGEE. The CDR3 nucleotides are TGTGCCAGCAGCGTAGCGGGACAGGGGACTGAAAAACTGTTTTTT. It translates to CASSVAGQGTEKLFF. The whole variable domain, remainder taken from reference TRBV9 and TRBJ1-4, is DSGVTQTPKHLITATGQRVTLRCSPRSGDLSVYWYQQSLDQGLQFLIQYYNGEERAKGNILERFSAQQFPDLHSELNLSSLELGDSALYFCASSVAGQGTEKLFFGSGTQLSVL.

This clonotype was seen a single time. The chain is built from TRBV20-1 and TRBJ2-1; 7 positions match TRBD2. Germline values: CDR1 DFQATT, CDR2 SNEGSKA (reference sequence). This CDR3 region has 15 residues. The V segment lost 3 bases and the J segment 3 bases; nucleotides outside the gene matches: 8. CDR3 loop: CSASEEASGYNEQFF. CDR3 in DNA: TGCAGTGCTAGCGAGGAGGCTAGCGGCTACAATGAGCAGTTCTTC.

The chain joins TRBV20-1 to TRBJ1-5, with 10 nucleotides matching TRBD1. Trimming removed 1 base from V and 7 bases from J; junction bases left unmatched: 1. Per the germline V gene, CDR1 is DFQATT and CDR2 is SNEGSKA (reference sequence). The CDR3 extends over 13 amino acids. In DNA, the CDR3 is TGCAGTGCTAGAGGGACAGGGGGGCAGCCCCAGCATTTT. Translation gives CSARGTGGQPQHF.

In its sample, this clonotype was seen many times. The J gene is TRBJ2-1, the V gene TRBV20-1, with 8 nucleotides matching TRBD2. V was pared by 5 bases and J by 10 bases, with 7 bases of the junction left unmatched. Germline V lookup: CDR1 DFQATT, CDR2 SNEGSKA (reference sequence). This CDR3 has 12 residues. This CDR3 is CSAGGLENEQFF. The CDR3 DNA is TGCAGTGCTGGGGGACTAGAAAACGAGCAGTTCTTC.

This clonotype has at least ten counts. The chain couples TRBV24-1 to TRBJ2-1; 7 bases agree with TRBD1. This CDR3 has 15 residues. Trimming took 2 bases from V and 5 from J; bases not matched to a gene: 5. Germline values: CDR1 KGHDR, CDR2 SFDVKD. This CDR3 is CATSDWRQGNNEQFF. CDR3 sequence (DNA): TGTGCCACCAGTGATTGGCGACAGGGCAACAATGAGCAGTTCTTC.

The chain joins TRBV20-1 to TRBJ2-1; either TRBD1 or TRBD2 may supply D (7 bases each). Germline V CDR1 and CDR2: DFQATT, SNEGSKA (reference sequence). The CDR3 extends over 14 amino acids. V lost 6 bases to trimming and J lost 3 bases, with 15 bases between them. The CDR3 here is CSALQGRDYNEQFF. The CDR3 DNA reads TGCAGTGCCCTACAGGGGAGGGACTACAATGAGCAGTTCTTC.

The V gene is TRBV6-4, the J gene TRBJ1-1; the D gene is possibly TRBD1 (5 bases). The germline CDR1 and CDR2 sequences are MRHNA and SNTAGT. There are 16 residues in the CDR3. Trimming stripped 6 bases from V and 0 bases from J, with 17 bases between. The CDR3 protein is CASSPSGGPLNTEAFF. The CDR3 bases are TGTGCCAGCAGCCCCTCGGGGGGTCCTTTGAACACTGAAGCTTTCTTT.

This clonotype was seen many times. The chain is built from TRBV7-9 and TRBJ1-1; D is unclear. Between the trimmed V and J ends, which lost 0 bases and 3 bases, there was a span of 14 bases. CDR1 and CDR2 (germline): SEHNR, FQNEAQ (reference sequence). This CDR3 has 16 residues. The CDR3 bases are TGTGCCAGCAGCTTAGCGCAAATACACCAATACACTGAAGCTTTCTTT. Residues: CASSLAQIHQYTEAFF.

This clonotype was seen a handful of times. J is TRBJ2-7 and V is TRBV7-6; D unclear. This CDR3 has 12 residues. Germline values: CDR1 SGHVS, CDR2 FNYEAQ. V was pared by 6 bases and J by 5 bases, with 11 bases between. This chain's CDR3 is CASRINDNEQYF. CDR3 bases: TGTGCCAGCAGAATAAACGACAACGAGCAGTACTTC.

The rearrangement joins TRBV27 to TRBJ1-1; weak D call: TRBD1 (5 bases). Looked up from germline, CDR1 is MNHEY and CDR2 is SMNVEV (reference sequence). This CDR3 comprises 13 residues. V was pared by 4 bases and J by 6 bases, with 12 bases between. This chain's CDR3 is CASSYSGVPEAFF. The CDR3 DNA reads as TGTGCCAGCAGTTATTCGGGGGTCCCTGAAGCTTTCTTT.

V is TRBV6-2 or TRBV6-3 and J is TRBJ1-1; D perhaps matches TRBD1 (5 bases). Germline loops: CDR1 MNHEY, CDR2 SVGEGT. The length of the CDR3 is 13 residues. V gave up 6 bases and J gave up 2 bases, with 10 bases separating them. CDR3: CASSRRDNTEAFF. The CDR3 DNA reads as TGTGCCAGCAGCCGCCGGGACAACACTGAAGCTTTCTTT.